This TCR beta chain comes out of a study of T cell responses to AZD1222 COVID-19 vaccine. Libraries were prepared by immunoSEQ multiplex PCR; TCRdb keeps only in-frame clonotypes and omits some of them. The sample holds 180,000 or so clones; more than 80% are singletons and the top ten take about 3.9%. Notes on this clone: The antigen is undetermined.

Trimming cost V 4 bases and J 1 base, with 10 bases left between them. The length of the CDR3 is 13 residues. The germline V gene encodes CDR1 GTSNPN and CDR2 SVGIG (reference sequence). Points from the study as a whole: The sample set comprised mostly white British donors with more females, and clonal diversity was possibly underestimated. Spike-specific TCR breadth rose after two AZD1222 doses, and depth rose as well.

Here the sequenced sample was peripheral blood, taken on day 0 of AZD1222 vaccination. V usage is TRBV30 and J usage is TRBJ1-1; D ambiguous. This TCR came from an adult in good health. The CDR3 DNA reads TGTGCCTGGAACTGGCAGGAGAACACTGAAGCTTTCTTT. Encoded protein: CAWNWQENTEAFF.